There are a few counts of the clone carrying this T cell receptor (beta chain). Its antigen is still unknown. This sample stems from a study of blood T cells in healthy people across ages. Study-level findings and limits: Diversity was higher, and naive CD4+ cells more numerous, in long-lived donors than in aged donors.

The germline CDR1 and CDR2 sequences are SNHLY and FYNNEI. This CDR3 spans 11 amino acids. V was clipped by 7 bases and J by 1 base, with 1 base between them. Next came a second PCR, run for 7 to 11 cycles, which used a sample-barcoded 5' primer along with a J-beta primer mix. A template-switch adaptor containing 12 random nucleotides labeled each cDNA molecule. TCRdb used MiXCR to reprocess the 5' RACE reads, holding one entry per CDR3 protein. This table holds 1.2 million to 1.5 million distinct CDR3 sequences, about 40% found once. This clonotype was obtained from a woman under 30 in good health. The chain uses TRBV2 and TRBJ2-2; D is unresolved. The specimen sequenced was blood. CDR3 sequence: CASKNTGELFF. The CDR3 coding sequence is TGTGCCAGCAAGAACACCGGGGAGCTGTTTTTT.